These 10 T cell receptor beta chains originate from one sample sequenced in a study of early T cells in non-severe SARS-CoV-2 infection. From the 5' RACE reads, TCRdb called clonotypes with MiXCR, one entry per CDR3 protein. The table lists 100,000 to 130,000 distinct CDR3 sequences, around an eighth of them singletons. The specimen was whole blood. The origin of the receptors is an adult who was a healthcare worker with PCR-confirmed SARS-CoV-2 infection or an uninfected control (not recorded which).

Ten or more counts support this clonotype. Written as DNA, the CDR3 is TGTGCCAGCAGTTTATCGGCTGAAGCTTTCTTT. Translation gives CASSLSAEAFF. This rearrangement joins TRBV12-3 or TRBV12-4 to TRBJ1-1; D gene ambiguous. The CDR3 sequence is 11 residues long. V was pared by 2 bases and J by 6 bases, with 4 bases between.

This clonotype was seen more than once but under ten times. The CDR3 coding sequence is TGTGCCAGCAGTTGGGCGGCGGACACTGAAGCTTTCTTT. Translating it yields CASSWAADTEAFF. The V and J genes are TRBV6-2 or TRBV6-3 and TRBJ1-1; no definite D call. V was clipped by 4 bases and J by 3 bases, with 9 bases between them. Per the germline V gene, CDR1 is MNHEY and CDR2 is SVGEGT. The CDR3 extends over 13 amino acids.

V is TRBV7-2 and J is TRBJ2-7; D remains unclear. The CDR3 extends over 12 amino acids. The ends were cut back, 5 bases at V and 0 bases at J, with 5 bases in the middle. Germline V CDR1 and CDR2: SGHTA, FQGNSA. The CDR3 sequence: CASSRRSYEQYF. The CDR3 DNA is TGTGCCAGCAGCCGCCGCTCCTACGAGCAGTACTTC. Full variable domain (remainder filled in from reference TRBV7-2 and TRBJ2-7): GAGVSQSPSNKVTEKGKDVELRCDPISGHTALYWYRQSLGQGLEFLIYFQGNSAPDKSGLPSDRFSAERTGGSVSTLTIQRTQQEDSAVYLCASSRRSYEQYFGPGTRLTVT.

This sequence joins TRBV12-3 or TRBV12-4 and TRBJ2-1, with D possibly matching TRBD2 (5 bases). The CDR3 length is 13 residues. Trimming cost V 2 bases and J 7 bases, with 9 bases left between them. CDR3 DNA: TGTGCCAGCAGTTTACTAGCACGGAATGAGCAGTTCTTC. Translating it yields CASSLLARNEQFF.

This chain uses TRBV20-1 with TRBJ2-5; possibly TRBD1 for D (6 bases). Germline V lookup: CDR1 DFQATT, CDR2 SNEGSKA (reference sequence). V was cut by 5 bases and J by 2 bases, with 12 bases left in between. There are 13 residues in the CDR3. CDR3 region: CSAQGTQQETQYF. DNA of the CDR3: TGCAGTGCTCAGGGGACACAGCAAGAGACCCAGTACTTC.

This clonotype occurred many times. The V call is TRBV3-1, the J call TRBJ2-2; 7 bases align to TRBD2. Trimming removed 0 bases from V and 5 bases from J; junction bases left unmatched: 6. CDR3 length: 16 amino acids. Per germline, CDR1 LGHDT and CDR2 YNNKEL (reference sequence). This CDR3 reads CASSQDPGLSTGELFF. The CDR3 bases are TGTGCCAGCAGCCAAGATCCGGGACTATCAACCGGGGAGCTGTTTTTT.

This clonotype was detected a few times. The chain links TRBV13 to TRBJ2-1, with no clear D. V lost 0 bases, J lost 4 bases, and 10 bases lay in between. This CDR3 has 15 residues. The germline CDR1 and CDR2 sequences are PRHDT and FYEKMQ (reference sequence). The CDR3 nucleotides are TGTGCCAGCAGCTTAGGAAACCCCACTTACAATGAGCAGTTCTTC. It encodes CASSLGNPTYNEQFF.

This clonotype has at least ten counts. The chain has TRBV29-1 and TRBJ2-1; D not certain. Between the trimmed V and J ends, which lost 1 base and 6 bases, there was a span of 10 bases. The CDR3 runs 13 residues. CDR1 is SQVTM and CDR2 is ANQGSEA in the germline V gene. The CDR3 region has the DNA TGCAGCGTTGAAGGGGGTCAAAGCAATGAGCAGTTCTTC. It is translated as CSVEGGQSNEQFF.

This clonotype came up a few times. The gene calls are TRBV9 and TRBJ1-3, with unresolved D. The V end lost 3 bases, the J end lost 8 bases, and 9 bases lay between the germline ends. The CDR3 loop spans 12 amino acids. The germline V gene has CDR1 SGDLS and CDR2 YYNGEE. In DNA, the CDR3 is TGTGCCAGCAGCGCTGGCCCCGACACCATATATTTT. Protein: CASSAGPDTIYF.

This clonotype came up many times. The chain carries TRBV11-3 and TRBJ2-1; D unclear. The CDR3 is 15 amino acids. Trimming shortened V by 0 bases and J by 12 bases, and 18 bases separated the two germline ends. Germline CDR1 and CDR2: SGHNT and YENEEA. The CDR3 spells CASSLEIKALGMQFF. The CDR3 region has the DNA TGTGCCAGCAGCTTAGAGATAAAAGCGTTGGGTATGCAGTTCTTC.